Described below is a single T cell receptor beta chain sequence and its context. The target antigen is unknown. Data came from immunoSEQ multiplex PCR; TCRdb stores just in-frame clones and leaves some out. Found here are a few thousand clones, about two thirds of them singletons; the top ten hold around 38%. The source of the sample is a study of T cell therapy after organ transplantation. Study summary: Blood for the short-term post-therapy sample came 4 to 8 weeks after therapy.

Documented time point: 4-8 weeks after completion of therapy. The CDR3 runs 17 residues. From germline, CDR1 is SGHNT and CDR2 YENEEA. Trimming cost V 0 bases and J 2 bases; bases outside gene matches: 4. The material was CD8+ T cells from blood, obtained after autologous CMV-specific T cell therapy. The sequence was collected from a human patient who had received a solid organ transplant and had CMV disease. The graft donor may be the source of some T cells. The V call is TRBV11-3, the J call TRBJ2-1; 10 nucleotides match TRBD2. For the CDR3, the DNA is TGTGCCAGCAGCTTAGAACAGCGGGGGGGCCCCTACAATGAGCAGTTCTTC. The encoded protein is CASSLEQRGGPYNEQFF.